A selection of T cell receptor beta chains follows, all from one sample in a study of control samples from healthy donors and cancer patients. Assay: immunoSEQ multiplex PCR; the TCRdb copy retains only in-frame clones and omits some. The sample lists some 57,000 clones; roughly 94% were seen once. Sequencing was performed on blood. Receptors originate from a man under 40 in good health. Both conserved end residues are part of each CDR3. D genes are given only for firm matches. Only some rows state a clone size, as once, few, many or a class for expanded clones.

J | D | V | size | CDR3 | DNA
TRBJ2-7 | NA | TRBV6-1 | few | CASSERVAASYEQYF | TGTGCCAGCAGTGAAAGAGTGGCGGCTTCCTACGAGCAGTACTTC
TRBJ2-5 | TRBD2 | TRBV7-3 | NA | CASSRGLAGQETQYF | TGTGCCAGCAGCCGAGGACTAGCGGGACAAGAGACCCAGTACTTC
TRBJ1-1 | NA | TRBV3-1/TRBV3-2 | NA | CASSRLSEAFF | TGTGCCAGCAGCCGACTATCTGAAGCTTTCTTT
TRBJ2-5 | NA | TRBV6-5 | NA | CASTKRGAIGETQYF | TGTGCCAGCACCAAACGAGGGGCGATTGGGGAGACCCAGTACTTC
TRBJ2-7 | NA | TRBV19 | NA | CASSRAGEYEQYF | TGTGCCAGTAGTCGGGCAGGAGAATACGAGCAGTACTTC
TRBJ2-1 | NA | TRBV27 | NA | CASSSGGLEGDEQFF | TGTGCCAGCAGTTCAGGGGGACTAGAGGGCGATGAGCAGTTCTTC
TRBJ2-3 | TRBD1 | TRBV19 | NA | CASTQGAGDTQYF | TGTGCCAGTACCCAGGGGGCGGGAGATACGCAGTATTTT
TRBJ2-7 | NA | TRBV3-1/TRBV3-2 | NA | CASGALGVIYEQYF | TGTGCCAGCGGCGCACTGGGAGTTATTTACGAGCAGTACTTC
TRBJ2-1 | NA | TRBV18 | NA | CASSPGADEQFF | TGTGCCAGCTCACCCGGGGCAGATGAGCAGTTCTTC
TRBJ2-7 | NA | TRBV2 | NA | CASSERSAGGSDEQYF | TGTGCCAGCAGTGAAAGATCCGCAGGAGGGTCCGACGAGCAGTACTTC
TRBJ1-5 | TRBD1 | TRBV19 | NA | CASSIDTGTGKNWQPQHF | TGTGCCAGTAGTATAGACACCGGGACAGGGAAGAACTGGCAGCCCCAGCATTTT
TRBJ2-5 | TRBD2 | TRBV10-2 | NA | CASSERSSGSQGPPWAQYF | TGCGCCAGCAGTGAAAGGTCTAGCGGGAGCCAGGGACCCCCCTGGGCCCAGTACTTC
TRBJ2-1 | NA | TRBV11-2 | NA | CANGEQFF | TGTGCCAACGGTGAGCAGTTCTTC
TRBJ1-2 | NA | TRBV7-6 | NA | CASSLEGYGYTF | TGTGCCAGCAGCTTAGAAGGTTATGGCTACACCTTC
TRBJ2-7 | NA | TRBV15 | NA | CATSNGPRYEQYF | TGTGCCACCTCAAACGGACCGAGGTACGAGCAGTACTTC
TRBJ2-1 | NA | TRBV7-3 | NA | CASSLSGTHNEQFF | TGTGCCAGCAGCCTCTCCGGGACGCACAATGAGCAGTTCTTC
TRBJ2-1 | NA | TRBV3-1/TRBV3-2 | NA | CASSQEENKQFF | TGTGCCAGCAGCCAAGAGGAAAACAAGCAGTTCTTC
TRBJ2-3 | NA | TRBV7-9 | NA | CASSARSADTQYF | TGTGCCAGCAGTGCCCGGTCCGCAGATACGCAGTATTTT
TRBJ2-6 | TRBD2 | TRBV28 | few | CASSSGTSGSGANVLTF | TGTGCCAGCAGTTCCGGGACTAGCGGGTCTGGGGCCAACGTCCTGACTTTC
TRBJ2-3 | TRBD1 | TRBV7-2 | NA | CASSLDPTGVSTDTQYF | TGTGCCAGCAGCTTAGATCCGACAGGGGTTAGTACAGATACGCAGTATTTT
TRBJ1-5 | NA | TRBV6-4 | NA | CASSREGNSNQPQHF | TGTGCCAGCAGCAGGGAAGGCAATAGCAATCAGCCCCAGCATTTT
TRBJ2-2 | TRBD1 | TRBV28 | NA | CASSSVGTGFWDTGELFF | TGTGCCAGCAGCTCCGTAGGGACAGGGTTTTGGGACACCGGGGAGCTGTTTTTT
TRBJ2-1 | NA | TRBV6-2/TRBV6-3 | once | CASSPGPNNEQFF | TGTGCCAGCAGCCCAGGTCCCAACAATGAGCAGTTCTTC
TRBJ2-7 | TRBD2 | TRBV29-1 | NA | CSVEGTTSGSSYEQYF | TGCAGCGTTGAGGGTACGACTAGCGGGAGCTCCTACGAGCAGTACTTC
TRBJ2-1 | NA | TRBV7-2 | NA | CASSPQGNEQFF | TGTGCCAGCAGCCCTCAGGGGAACGAGCAGTTCTTC
TRBJ2-3 | NA | TRBV15 | NA | CATSRESGATDTQYF | TGTGCCACCAGCAGAGAGTCAGGGGCCACAGATACGCAGTATTTT
TRBJ1-6 | NA | TRBV27 | NA | CASTYSRTGSSYNSPLHF | TGTGCCAGCACCTACTCTCGGACGGGCAGCTCCTATAATTCACCCCTCCACTTT
TRBJ1-1 | NA | TRBV6-5 | NA | CASSTQEGTEAFF | TGTGCCAGCAGCACACAGGAGGGGACTGAAGCTTTCTTT
TRBJ2-7 | NA | TRBV3-1/TRBV3-2 | NA | CASSQGDTLEQYF | TGTGCCAGCAGCCAAGGGGACACCCTCGAGCAGTACTTC
TRBJ2-5 | TRBD2 | TRBV27 | NA | CASSSGTSGGNQETQYF | TGTGCCAGCAGCTCCGGGACTAGCGGGGGGAACCAAGAGACCCAGTACTTC
TRBJ1-2 | NA | TRBV5-1 | NA | CASSGGTLDYGYTF | TGCGCCAGCAGCGGGGGTACCCTGGACTATGGCTACACCTTC